This T cell receptor (beta chain) comes out of a study of cytomegalovirus exposure and HLA in healthy donors. The wider study: When 398 donors were genotyped, more than 70% of them were found to fall in the Caucasian-associated ancestry cluster.

This CDR3 is built from 13 residues. The germline gives CDR1 LGHNT, CDR2 FRNRAP. The V end lost 1 base, the J end lost 4 bases, and 8 bases lay between the germline ends. Researchers ran the PCR with 60 Vbeta and 13 Jbeta primers. TCRdb keeps only in-frame clones here, not all; method: immunoSEQ multiplex PCR. The sample shows fewer than 250,000 clones, roughly 84% of them seen only once. This TCR was sampled from a boy aged 2 to 10 in good health and CMV-seronegative. The V gene is TRBV12-5, the J gene TRBJ2-7; D is uncertain. The material sequenced was PBMCs. The CDR3 DNA reads as TGTGCTAGTGGTTTGGGGCAGGCTTACGAGCAGTACTTC. It yields the protein CASGLGQAYEQYF.